What follows are 23 T cell receptor beta chains derived from one specimen sequenced in a study of cytomegalovirus exposure and HLA in healthy donors. 60 Vbeta and 13 Jbeta primers were used in PCR. Sequenced by immunoSEQ multiplex PCR; TCRdb stores in-frame clones only, minus some. The sample lists 140,000 to 150,000 clones; 80% were seen once. Sequences were obtained from PBMCs. The origin of the receptors is a man aged 40-49 years in good health and CMV-seronegative.

The chain links TRBV2 to TRBJ2-5; 10 nucleotides line up with TRBD2. CDR1 and CDR2 (germline): SNHLY, FYNNEI. This CDR3 is built from 16 residues. The ends lost 9 bases at V and 5 bases at J; junction bases unmatched: 15. The CDR3 DNA sequence: TGTGCCAGGCCCGTGACTACAAGCGGGGGGGTTGAGACCCAGTACTTC. Its protein is CARPVTTSGGVETQYF.

V and J are TRBV5-5 and TRBJ2-7; perhaps TRBD1 as D (5 bases). Germline assignment: CDR1 SGHKS and CDR2 YYEKEE (reference sequence). This CDR3 is built from 13 residues. The V gene lost 0 bases and the J gene lost 3 bases, with 7 bases spanning the gap. CDR3 in amino acids: CASSLAQGYEQYF. CDR3 DNA sequence: TGTGCCAGCAGCTTGGCTCAGGGCTACGAGCAGTACTTC.

This clone was observed a few times. This chain connects TRBV5-4 to TRBJ2-7; D possibly corresponds to TRBD2 (7 bases). This CDR3 contains 15 residues. Germline CDR1 SGHNT, CDR2 YYREEE (reference sequence). V lost 3 bases, J lost 7 bases, and 20 bases lay in between. Here the CDR3 DNA reads TGTGCCAGCAGCTGGGCTGGGGGGGGGCATCAAGAGCAGTACTTC. Its translation is CASSWAGGGHQEQYF.

The rearrangement uses TRBV19 and TRBJ2-3; no clear D gene. The CDR3 contains 15 residues. Germline CDR1 is LNHDA and CDR2 is SQIVND (reference sequence). Trimming shortened V by 1 base and J by 6 bases, and 14 bases separated the two germline ends. This chain's CDR3 is CASSIGGLVQDTQYF. In nucleotides, the CDR3 is TGTGCCAGTAGTATAGGAGGATTGGTCCAGGATACGCAGTATTTT.

This rearrangement joins TRBV18 to TRBJ2-7; 10 nucleotides match TRBD1. V lost 2 bases and J lost 3; bases outside the gene matches: 7. The CDR3 is 16 amino acids. Looked up from germline, CDR1 is KGHSH and CDR2 is LQKENI. CDR3 loop: CASSPKRQGAFYEQYF. The CDR3 DNA is TGTGCCAGCTCACCAAAGAGACAGGGGGCTTTCTACGAGCAGTACTTC.

The genes are TRBV28 and TRBJ1-1, with a weak D call TRBD1 (5 bases). V was cut by 2 bases and J by 8 bases, with 21 bases left in between. This CDR3 has 16 residues. Per the germline V gene, CDR1 is MDHEN and CDR2 is SYDVKM. The DNA of the CDR3 is TGTGCCAGCAGTTTAGGGGCTGTCGGCAGTCGAACGGAAGCTTTCTTT. Translating it yields CASSLGAVGSRTEAFF. The full variable domain, rest sourced from reference TRBV28 and TRBJ1-1, is DVKVTQSSRYLVKRTGEKVFLECVQDMDHENMFWYRQDPGLGLRLIYFSYDVKMKEKGDIPEGYSVSREKKERFSLILESASTNQTSMYLCASSLGAVGSRTEAFFGQGTRLTVV.

The rearrangement joins TRBV5-1 to TRBJ1-4; D ambiguous. The V gene's germline CDR1 is SGHRS and CDR2 YFSETQ. V lost 6 bases and J lost 0, with 9 bases in between. This CDR3 is 14 amino acids long. In DNA, the CDR3 is TGCGCCAGCAAAGCGGCCGCAACTAATGAAAAACTGTTTTTT. Its protein product is CASKAAATNEKLFF.

This chain joins TRBV18 and TRBJ2-3; maybe TRBD2 (5 bases). The V and J ends lost 2 bases and 2 bases respectively, with 8 bases between them. Germline CDR1 and CDR2: KGHSH and LQKENI. The CDR3 runs 14 residues. CDR3 amino acids: CASSPWENTDTQYF. CDR3 in DNA: TGTGCCAGCTCACCATGGGAGAACACAGATACGCAGTATTTT.

This sequence joins TRBV27 and TRBJ1-2; TRBD1 agrees at 7 bases. The germline gives CDR1 MNHEY, CDR2 SMNVEV (reference sequence). With V trimmed by 4 bases and J by 8 bases, 7 bases remained unmatched. The CDR3 has 13 residues. For the CDR3, the DNA is TGTGCCAGCAGTTCGGGACAGTTTGGGGGCTACACCTTC. Translating gives CASSSGQFGGYTF.

The gene calls are TRBV7-2 and TRBJ2-1; TRBD2 matches at 10 bases. The trim removed 5 bases at V and 3 bases at J, leaving 4 bases unmatched. This CDR3 is 15 amino acids long. CDR1 is SGHTA, CDR2 FQGNSA, per germline. The CDR3 spells CASSPGTSDYNEQFF. The CDR3 DNA is TGTGCCAGCAGCCCCGGGACTAGCGACTACAATGAGCAGTTCTTC.

This clone was detected a few times. The gene calls are TRBV7-8 and TRBJ1-1; 7 bases map to TRBD1. V shed 5 bases and J 3 bases; nucleotides not matched to a gene: 3. From germline, CDR1 is SGHVS and CDR2 FQNEAQ. The CDR3 sequence is 13 residues long. The DNA for the CDR3 is TGTGCCAGCAGCGGGGGACAGTACACTGAAGCTTTCTTT. This gives the protein CASSGGQYTEAFF.

The chain links TRBV2 to TRBJ1-1; TRBD1 agrees at 11 bases. Germline V gene lookup returns CDR1 SNHLY and CDR2 FYNNEI. V lost 6 bases and J lost 4; bases outside the gene matches: 7. The CDR3 is 15 residues long. The chain's CDR3 is CASSGTGGVITEAFF. Here the CDR3 DNA reads TGTGCCAGCAGCGGGACAGGGGGAGTGATCACTGAAGCTTTCTTT.

There are a few counts of this clone. The chain is built from TRBV28 and TRBJ1-4; 9 bases line up with TRBD1. The V gene's germline CDR1 is MDHEN and CDR2 SYDVKM. V lost 6 bases, J lost 5 bases, and 7 bases stayed unmatched. The CDR3 is 15 amino acids. CDR3 sequence: CASRDTGTGNEKLFF. The CDR3 DNA sequence: TGTGCCAGCAGGGATACCGGGACAGGGAATGAAAAACTGTTTTTT. The variable domain in full, with the rest retrieved from reference TRBV28 and TRBJ1-4, is DVKVTQSSRYLVKRTGEKVFLECVQDMDHENMFWYRQDPGLGLRLIYFSYDVKMKEKGDIPEGYSVSREKKERFSLILESASTNQTSMYLCASRDTGTGNEKLFFGSGTQLSVL.

The chain joins TRBV29-1 to TRBJ1-4, with TRBD1 identical over 8 bases. After removal of 7 bases from V and 8 bases from J, the junction contained 6 bases not matched to a gene. Germline V lookup: CDR1 SQVTM, CDR2 ANQGSEA. The CDR3 loop spans 12 amino acids. The DNA for the CDR3 is TGCAGCGCGTCAGGGGGCGGCGAAAAACTGTTTTTT. Its protein is CSASGGGEKLFF.

V usage is TRBV25-1 and J usage is TRBJ1-2, with 10 bases that match TRBD1. Germline lookup yields CDR1 MGHDK and CDR2 SYGVNS. The CDR3 covers 15 residues. The ends lost 1 base at V and 7 bases at J; junction bases unmatched: 6. This CDR3 is CASSESGTGVRGYTF. CDR3 nucleotides: TGTGCCAGCAGTGAATCGGGGACAGGGGTACGTGGCTACACCTTC.

In this sample, this clone turned up many times. This rearrangement joins TRBV5-5 to TRBJ2-7; D is possibly TRBD1 (5 bases). Trimming removed 0 bases at V and 2 bases at J, with 15 bases between. CDR3 length: 16 amino acids. The germline gives CDR1 SGHKS, CDR2 YYEKEE (reference sequence). The CDR3 nucleotides read TGTGCCAGCAGCTTGGGGATGGCAGGGCCGCCCTACGAGCAGTACTTC. This gives the protein CASSLGMAGPPYEQYF.

The J gene is TRBJ2-3, the V gene TRBV6-4; 7 bases fit TRBD2. The J segment lost 3 bases and the V segment lost 6 bases, leaving 6 bases of the junction unmatched. The CDR3 runs to 14 residues. Looked up from germline, CDR1 is MRHNA and CDR2 is SNTAGT. The CDR3 nucleotides read TGTGCCAGCAGCTGGACTAGTTTAACAGATACGCAGTATTTT. Translated, it gives CASSWTSLTDTQYF.

This clone was recorded only once. The chain carries TRBV7-2 and TRBJ2-2, with D possibly being TRBD2 (7 bases). The CDR3 spans 16 residues. V was shortened by 5 bases and J by 2 bases, with 15 bases between the two germline ends. CDR1 and CDR2 (germline): SGHTA, FQGNSA. The CDR3 region is CASSLNAGANTGELFF. CDR3 in DNA: TGTGCCAGCAGCCTTAACGCGGGGGCTAACACCGGGGAGCTGTTTTTT.

CDR3 residues: CASSLQRAAEAFF. In nucleotides, the CDR3 is TGTGCCAGCAGTTTACAGCGGGCAGCCGAAGCTTTCTTT. V and J are TRBV27 and TRBJ1-1; D not resolved. The germline V and J ends were trimmed by 2 bases and 8 bases, with 12 bases remaining between them. Germline assignment: CDR1 MNHEY and CDR2 SMNVEV (reference sequence). The CDR3 totals 13 residues.

V and J are TRBV6-5 and TRBJ2-2; weak D call: TRBD1 (5 bases). The length of the CDR3 is 15 residues. CDR1 and CDR2 from the germline V gene are MNHEY and SVGAGI. The germline V and J ends were trimmed by 2 bases and 1 base, with 8 bases remaining between them. The CDR3 is CASSYATVNTGELFF. In DNA form, the CDR3 reads TGTGCCAGCAGTTACGCGACAGTGAACACCGGGGAGCTGTTTTTT.

CDR3 sequence (DNA): TGCGCCAGCAGCCTAACGGACAGTAGGCTTCAGCCCCAGCATTTT. It is translated as CASSLTDSRLQPQHF. The V call is TRBV5-1, the J call TRBJ1-5; possible D gene TRBD1, 6 bases. V was trimmed by 4 bases and J by 6 bases, leaving 17 bases between them. The CDR3 totals 15 residues. Germline CDR1 and CDR2: SGHRS and YFSETQ.

The chain recombines TRBV5-1 with TRBJ2-5, with 8 bases identical to TRBD1. V lost 6 bases, J lost 5 bases, and 12 bases stayed unmatched. CDR3 length: 15 amino acids. Germline V gene data show CDR1 as SGHRS and CDR2 as YFSETQ. Here the CDR3 DNA reads TGCGCCAGCACCCCCAGACAGGGGTTTTTTGAGACCCAGTACTTC. Its translation: CASTPRQGFFETQYF. The variable domain in full, completed from reference TRBV5-1 and TRBJ2-5, reads KAGVTQTPRYLIKTRGQQVTLSCSPISGHRSVSWYQQTPGQGLQFLFEYFSETQRNKGNFPGRFSGRQFSNSRSEMNVSTLELGDSALYLCASTPRQGFFETQYFGPGTRLLVL.

The rearrangement joins TRBV7-2 to TRBJ2-5; 12 nucleotides line up with TRBD2. The tail of the sequence fits TRBJ2-7 better, so the J call may be wrong. Germline CDR1 reads SGHTA; CDR2 reads FQGNSA. The CDR3 contains 15 residues. The CDR3 region has the DNA TGTGCCAGCAGCAAGACTAGCGGGGGTTCCTACGAGCAGTACTTC. Translating it yields CASSKTSGGSYEQYF.